Reported below is one T cell receptor (beta chain). The data stem from a study of shared T cell receptors in the human thymus. CDR1 and CDR2 from the germline V gene are SGHAT and FQDESV (reference sequence). The CDR3 loop spans 14 amino acids. Trimming took 5 bases from V and 5 from J, leaving 15 bases between them. Assay used: immunoSEQ multiplex PCR; TCRdb lists only in-frame clones, some missing. Altogether 500,000 to 850,000 clones are present, 80% to 90% being singletons, with the ten largest covering under 0.01%. The same data also went into a second study, on human thymus T cells. This second study notes: A high degree of thymic repertoire overlap among unrelated individuals was reported in related research.

V and J are TRBV11-1 and TRBJ1-1; possible D gene TRBD1, 6 bases. The sequence was obtained from a boy in the first two years of life with a congenital heart defect. Sequencing was done on a sample of thymocytes. In DNA, the CDR3 is TGTGCCAGCAGCCCGAAGCGGGGGCGGACTGAAGCTTTCTTT. Amino acid sequence: CASSPKRGRTEAFF.